This is a list of T cell receptor beta chains from one sample in a study of CD8+CD57+ T cells in acquired aplastic anemia. Using its own MiXCR run on the reads, TCRdb lists one record per CDR3 protein. The data contain 250,000 to 300,000 distinct CDR3 sequences, 45% to 70% of them seen just once; the ten biggest clones take up 8%. The source material was sorted CD4+, CD8+, or CD8+CD57+ T cells (not recorded which) from PBMCs. The origin of the receptors is a human donor with severe aplastic anemia or a healthy control (not recorded which). Each CDR3 is given with its conserved first and last residue. Each record gives: J gene, D gene, clone size, V gene, CDR3 DNA, CDR3 protein. D genes are given only for firm matches. Size is omitted from some rows. Given values are once, few, many or a class for expanded clones.

J: TRBJ1-1; D: NA; size: NA; V: TRBV18; DNA: TGTGCCAGCTCACCACCGAACAGGGAGAACACTGAAGCTTTCTTT; CDR3: CASSPPNRENTEAFF
J: TRBJ2-3; D: TRBD2; size: NA; V: TRBV7-9; DNA: TGTGCCAGCAGCTTCCATAGCGGGGGGGCCCCGGATACGCAGTATTTT; CDR3: CASSFHSGGAPDTQYF
J: TRBJ1-1; D: NA; size: NA; V: TRBV7-2; DNA: TGTGCCAGCAGCTTAGACAGAGTCACGAGCACTGAAGCTTTCTTT; CDR3: CASSLDRVTSTEAFF
J: TRBJ2-5; D: TRBD2; size: NA; V: TRBV24-1; DNA: TGTGCCATTCCGGGACTAGCGGTGTACCAAGAGACCCAGTACTTC; CDR3: CAIPGLAVYQETQYF
J: TRBJ2-5; D: NA; size: few; V: TRBV24-1; DNA: TGTGCCACCAGTGACGAGGACCGCCAGGCCCAGTACTTC; CDR3: CATSDEDRQAQYF
J: TRBJ2-6; D: NA; size: NA; V: TRBV7-8; DNA: TGTGCCAGCACCCTGAGGAGCTCTGGGGCCAACGTCCTGACTTTC; CDR3: CASTLRSSGANVLTF
J: TRBJ2-1; D: TRBD2; size: few; V: TRBV10-2; DNA: TGCGCCAGCAGTGACCGCGGGGGATCCTACAATGAGCAGTTCTTC; CDR3: CASSDRGGSYNEQFF
J: TRBJ1-1; D: NA; size: NA; V: TRBV10-3; DNA: TGTGCCATCAGTGAATCCCTACTAACTGAAGCTTTCTTT; CDR3: CAISESLLTEAFF
J: TRBJ1-2; D: NA; size: NA; V: TRBV7-9; DNA: TGTGCCAGCAGCTTAGGGGGGAGTCGGACCTATGGCTACACCTTC; CDR3: CASSLGGSRTYGYTF
J: TRBJ1-4; D: NA; size: NA; V: TRBV12-3/TRBV12-4; DNA: TGTGCCAGCAGTCGGACGGCTGAAAAACTGTTTTTT; CDR3: CASSRTAEKLFF
J: TRBJ1-5; D: NA; size: NA; V: TRBV6-2/TRBV6-3; DNA: TGTGCCAGCAGTTACCCGCCAGGTTGGAGTAGCAATCAGCCCCAGCATTTT; CDR3: CASSYPPGWSSNQPQHF
J: TRBJ2-7; D: NA; size: NA; V: TRBV4-3; DNA: TGCGCCAGCAGCCAAGATCTGAGGGGCGGGAACGAGCAGTACTTC; CDR3: CASSQDLRGGNEQYF
J: TRBJ2-5; D: TRBD2; size: NA; V: TRBV28; DNA: TGTGCCAGCAGTTTATCGGTGTCTAGCGGGGGGCAAGAGACCCAGTACTTC; CDR3: CASSLSVSSGGQETQYF
J: TRBJ2-1; D: TRBD1; size: many; V: TRBV6-5; DNA: TGTGCCAGCAGCCCGACAGGGGAACCGCACAATGAGCAGTTCTTC; CDR3: CASSPTGEPHNEQFF
J: TRBJ2-4; D: NA; size: NA; V: TRBV5-1; DNA: TGCGCCAGCAGCCCCCAGGGTAGCATTCAGTACTTC; CDR3: CASSPQGSIQYF
J: TRBJ2-1; D: NA; size: NA; V: TRBV20-1; DNA: TGCAGTGCTAGTAGGGGTGGTGGTGAGCAGTTCTTC; CDR3: CSASRGGGEQFF
J: TRBJ2-7; D: TRBD2; size: NA; V: TRBV25-1; DNA: TGTGCCAGCAGAAGGACTAGCGGGGATGACGAGCAGTACTTC; CDR3: CASRRTSGDDEQYF
J: TRBJ2-4; D: TRBD1; size: many; V: TRBV7-9; DNA: TGTGCCAGCAGCCCAGGACAGGGGGCTGCTGGTGACATTCAGTACTTC; CDR3: CASSPGQGAAGDIQYF
J: TRBJ2-1; D: NA; size: NA; V: TRBV5-4; DNA: TGTGCCAGCATGGCGGGGTGGGGTGGGAATGAGCAGTTCTTC; CDR3: CASMAGWGGNEQFF
J: TRBJ1-6; D: NA; size: NA; V: TRBV5-1; DNA: TGCGCCAGCAGTTACAAGGGAAGTTTGGATTCACCCCTCCACTTT; CDR3: CASSYKGSLDSPLHF
J: TRBJ1-6; D: TRBD1; size: NA; V: TRBV19; DNA: TGTGCCAGTAGCGCGGGGGGACAGGTCAATTCACCCCTCCACTTT; CDR3: CASSAGGQVNSPLHF
J: TRBJ2-3; D: NA; size: NA; V: TRBV29-1; DNA: TGCAGCGTTGAAACTTTGGCTAGTGCTAGCACAGATACGCAGTATTTT; CDR3: CSVETLASASTDTQYF
J: TRBJ2-5; D: TRBD2; size: NA; V: TRBV7-2; DNA: TGTGCCAGCTCGGCGGGACTAGCGGGGGGAATCCAAGAGACCCAGTACTTC; CDR3: CASSAGLAGGIQETQYF
J: TRBJ2-3; D: NA; size: few; V: TRBV5-1; DNA: TGCGCCAGCAGCTCCAACAGGGCTAGCACAGATACGCAGTATTTT; CDR3: CASSSNRASTDTQYF
J: TRBJ2-3; D: TRBD2; size: NA; V: TRBV20-1; DNA: TGCAGTGCTAGGTTAGCGGGGGCCGATACGCAGTATTTT; CDR3: CSARLAGADTQYF
J: TRBJ1-1; D: TRBD1; size: many; V: TRBV20-1; DNA: TGCAGTGCTGCGTCCCGGGACAGGGGGTGGAACACTGAAGCTTTCTTT; CDR3: CSAASRDRGWNTEAFF
J: TRBJ2-2; D: TRBD1; size: NA; V: TRBV15; DNA: TGTGCCTCGGGACAGGGGCGAGCCGGGGAGCTGTTTTTT; CDR3: CASGQGRAGELFF
J: TRBJ2-6; D: TRBD2; size: NA; V: TRBV12-3/TRBV12-4; DNA: TGTGCCAGCAGATCGGGACTAGCGGGGGGCTACGTCCTGACTTTC; CDR3: CASRSGLAGGYVLTF
J: TRBJ2-7; D: TRBD2; size: NA; V: TRBV15; DNA: TGTGCCACCAGCAGAGATTCCGCGGGAGAGGGGTACGAGCAGTACTTC; CDR3: CATSRDSAGEGYEQYF
J: TRBJ1-1; D: TRBD1; size: once; V: TRBV5-1; DNA: TGCGCCAGCAGCTCGCACCCGACAGGGATGAACACTGAAGCTTTCTTT; CDR3: CASSSHPTGMNTEAFF
J: TRBJ2-5; D: TRBD2; size: NA; V: TRBV9; DNA: TGTGCCAGCAGCGTAGAGCCGACTAGCGGGAGCGAGACCCAGTACTTC; CDR3: CASSVEPTSGSETQYF
J: TRBJ2-7; D: NA; size: NA; V: TRBV5-1; DNA: TGCGCCAGCAGCTTGGGGCAGGGTAGGGCCTACGAGCAGTACTTC; CDR3: CASSLGQGRAYEQYF
J: TRBJ2-6; D: TRBD2; size: NA; V: TRBV20-1; DNA: TGCAGTGTTAGACCCGCGGGGGGCCTCTCTGGGGCCAACGTCCTGACTTTC; CDR3: CSVRPAGGLSGANVLTF
J: TRBJ2-7; D: NA; size: many; V: TRBV11-3; DNA: TGTGCCAGCAGCCAGACTGGATACGAGCAGTACTTC; CDR3: CASSQTGYEQYF
J: TRBJ2-7; D: NA; size: many; V: TRBV5-1; DNA: TGCGCCAGCAGCCGGTCCGGGAGCTACGAGCAGTACTTC; CDR3: CASSRSGSYEQYF
J: TRBJ1-1; D: NA; size: NA; V: TRBV7-9; DNA: TGTGCCAGCAGCGCCCGGATCTCCTTT; CDR3: CASSARISF
J: TRBJ2-5; D: NA; size: few; V: TRBV12-3/TRBV12-4; DNA: TGTGCCAGCCATCAGGAGGAGGATGAGACCCAGTACTTC; CDR3: CASHQEEDETQYF
J: TRBJ1-6; D: NA; size: many; V: TRBV30; DNA: TGTGCCTGGAGGCGGAGGGAGTCACCCCTCCACTTT; CDR3: CAWRRRESPLHF
J: TRBJ2-5; D: TRBD2; size: NA; V: TRBV6-5; DNA: TGTGCCAGCAGTTATCGGCGGGGGGCTGGGGAGACCCAGTACTTC; CDR3: CASSYRRGAGETQYF
J: TRBJ1-1; D: NA; size: NA; V: TRBV7-2; DNA: TGTGCCAGCATATTAAATTTGAACACTGAAGCTTTCTTT; CDR3: CASILNLNTEAFF
J: TRBJ1-1; D: TRBD1; size: NA; V: TRBV10-3; DNA: TGTGCCATCAGCGGGGACAGGGGATCCACCACTGAAGCTTTCTTT; CDR3: CAISGDRGSTTEAFF
J: TRBJ2-3; D: TRBD2; size: NA; V: TRBV5-1; DNA: TGCGCCAGCGGGGGTGCGGGAGCCACAGATACGCAGTATTTT; CDR3: CASGGAGATDTQYF
J: TRBJ1-6; D: TRBD1; size: NA; V: TRBV7-8; DNA: TGTGCCAGCAGCTCGACAGGGGGTATTTCACCCCTCCACTTT; CDR3: CASSSTGGISPLHF
J: TRBJ2-3; D: NA; size: few; V: TRBV3-2; DNA: TGTGCCAGCAGCCAAGATGGGTCTTTATGGGGTCGCCAAGTTACAGATACGCAGTATTTT; CDR3: CASSQDGSLWGRQVTDTQYF
J: TRBJ2-5; D: NA; size: few; V: TRBV10-2; DNA: TGCGCCAGCCTCACTAACGCGTTCGAGACCCAGTACTTC; CDR3: CASLTNAFETQYF
J: TRBJ2-1; D: TRBD2; size: many; V: TRBV19; DNA: TGTGCCAGTAGTATGATTAGCGGGGGGTCCTACAATGAGCAGTTCTTC; CDR3: CASSMISGGSYNEQFF
J: TRBJ2-7; D: TRBD1; size: NA; V: TRBV7-2; DNA: TGTGCCAGCAGCGGTCGGGACAGTCCCTACGAGCAGTACTTC; CDR3: CASSGRDSPYEQYF
J: TRBJ1-5; D: NA; size: NA; V: TRBV7-2; DNA: TGTGCCAGCAGCCCGGGGAGCCACGAGCATTTT; CDR3: CASSPGSHEHF
J: TRBJ2-7; D: NA; size: many; V: TRBV6-5; DNA: TGTGCCAGCGGTCAGGGGTGGGAGCAGTACTTC; CDR3: CASGQGWEQYF
J: TRBJ1-5; D: TRBD1; size: many; V: TRBV20-1; DNA: TGCAGTGCTAAACCAGACAACCGAGACAGGGGGGCCCAGCATTTT; CDR3: CSAKPDNRDRGAQHF